One sample yielded the 21 T cell receptor beta chains listed below, sequenced in a study of shared clonotypes between healthy human individuals. The table came from immunoSEQ multiplex PCR; TCRdb's copy has only in-frame clones and leaves some out. The sample yields approximately 500,000 clones, about 72% seen once. Sample: PBMCs. The source is a woman aged 40 to 50 in good health. Some clones in this sample may be carry-over from other donors' samples.

A word on this clone: A clone one base away is much larger, so this may be a read error. Other DNA sequences in the sample encode the same CDR3. The gene calls are TRBV28 and TRBJ1-5; 10 positions match TRBD1. The CDR3 has 16 amino acids. The germline V gene encodes CDR1 MDHEN and CDR2 SYDVKM. The CDR3 is CASTTTGTGGNQPQHF. CDR3 in DNA: TGCGCCAGCACCACCACCGGGACAGGGGGCAATCAGCCCCAGCATTTT. Looking up the rest from reference TRBV28 and TRBJ1-5 gives the full variable domain: DVKVTQSSRYLVKRTGEKVFLECVQDMDHENMFWYRQDPGLGLRLIYFSYDVKMKEKGDIPEGYSVSREKKERFSLILESASTNQTSMYLCASTTTGTGGNQPQHFGDGTRLSIL.

A word on this clone: A much larger clonotype is one base distant, so this may be a read error. Other DNA sequences within the sample encode an identical CDR3. The V gene is TRBV7-3, the J gene TRBJ2-3; D remains ambiguous. The CDR3 runs 14 residues. Germline loops: CDR1 SGHTA, CDR2 FQGTGA. V gave up 5 bases and J gave up 1 base, with 10 bases separating them. CDR3 in DNA: TGTGCCAGCAGCCGTGGGCAGGGCACAGATACGCAGTATTTT. Its protein product is CASSRGQGTDTQYF. The complete variable domain, with remaining parts taken from reference TRBV7-3 and TRBJ2-3, reads GAGVSQTPSNKVTEKGKYVELRCDPISGHTALYWYRQSLGQGPEFLIYFQGTGAADDSGLPNDRFFAVRPEGSVSTLKIQRTERGDSAVYLCASSRGQGTDTQYFGPGTRLTVL.

Worth noting for this clone: Germline is not matched at one junction end, which may reflect a read error. This rearrangement joins TRBV30 to TRBJ2-1; 14 bases align to TRBD2. Looked up from germline, CDR1 is GTSNPN and CDR2 is SVGIG (reference sequence). The CDR3 is 13 residues long. Here the CDR3 DNA reads TGTGCCTGGGCCCCGGGACTAGCGGGAGCCCCCCTCTTC. The encoded protein is CAWAPGLAGAPLF.

The genes are TRBV19 and TRBJ1-1; 8 bases agree with TRBD1. The CDR3 has 12 amino acids. The V and J ends lost 6 bases and 8 bases, in that order; junction bases with no gene match: 5. Germline loops: CDR1 LNHDA, CDR2 SQIVND (reference sequence). CDR3 region: CASRDGQGEAFF. In DNA, the CDR3 is TGTGCCAGTAGGGACGGACAGGGAGAAGCTTTCTTT.

The chain recombines TRBV5-1 with TRBJ1-1; tentative D call: TRBD1 (6 bases). The CDR3 totals 15 residues. CDR1 and CDR2 (germline): SGHRS, YFSETQ. V was shortened by 4 bases and J by 1 base, with 14 bases between the two germline ends. The CDR3 protein is CASSQTPGQNTEAFF. For the CDR3, the DNA is TGCGCCAGCAGCCAAACCCCGGGACAGAACACTGAAGCTTTCTTT.

The CDR3: CASRSEETQYF. CDR3 in DNA: TGTGCCAGCAGGAGTGAAGAGACCCAGTACTTC. The rearrangement uses TRBV28 and TRBJ2-5; no clear D gene. Per the germline V gene, CDR1 is MDHEN and CDR2 is SYDVKM. This CDR3 is 11 amino acids long. The V gene lost 6 bases and the J gene lost 3 bases, with 5 bases spanning the gap.

In this sample, this clone is medium-sized. The sample carries other DNA sequences with the same CDR3. CDR3 amino acids: CASGGQGASGPQHF. The CDR3 DNA follows: TGTGCCAGCGGCGGACAGGGTGCGTCTGGGCCCCAGCATTTT. The chain has TRBV2 and TRBJ1-5; 8 bases agree with TRBD1. This CDR3 has 14 amino acids. Germline-derived CDR1 and CDR2 are SNHLY and FYNNEI. V was clipped by 8 bases and J by 9 bases; unmatched bases: 12.

V usage is TRBV5-8 and J usage is TRBJ2-7; maybe TRBD1 (7 bases). This CDR3 is 15 amino acids long. CDR1 SGHTS and CDR2 YDEGEE come from the germline V gene. Trimming left V 4 bases short and J 0 bases short, with 14 bases between. In DNA, the CDR3 is TGTGCCAGCAGCCAACTCAGGGGGGCCTCCTACGAGCAGTACTTC. Amino acids: CASSQLRGASYEQYF.

This chain joins TRBV7-9 and TRBJ1-4; D possibly corresponds to TRBD1 (5 bases). V gave up 1 base and J gave up 8 bases, with 8 bases separating them. Germline V CDR1 and CDR2: SEHNR, FQNEAQ (reference sequence). This CDR3 comprises 13 residues. In DNA form, the CDR3 reads TGTGCCAGCAGCTTAGTCGGACAAGAAAAACTGTTTTTT. Translation: CASSLVGQEKLFF.

With regard to this clone: A read error is the likely source, as a far larger clone sits one nucleotide away. This CDR3 is also generated by other DNA sequences in the sample. The chain couples TRBV10-2 to TRBJ2-1; D uncertain. CDR1 and CDR2 (germline): WSHSY, SAAADI. The CDR3 totals 15 residues. With 1 base removed from V and 7 bases from J, the gap between germline ends came to 14 bases. The DNA of the CDR3 is TGCGCCAGCAGTGAGTATGGCTTGCCCCTAAATGAGCAGTTCTTC. Its protein is CASSEYGLPLNEQFF.

The chain couples TRBV5-1 to TRBJ2-7; possible D gene TRBD1, 6 bases. The CDR3 spans 14 residues. CDR1 is SGHRS, CDR2 YFSETQ, per germline. The V gene lost 0 bases and the J gene lost 6 bases, with 13 bases spanning the gap. CDR3 loop: CASSLGTKGGEQYF. CDR3 in DNA: TGCGCCAGCAGCTTGGGGACAAAAGGGGGCGAGCAGTACTTC.

Ten or more counts support this clone. J is TRBJ1-5 and V is TRBV6-1, with D possibly matching TRBD1 (6 bases). This CDR3 spans 14 amino acids. Germline-derived CDR1 and CDR2 are MNHNS and SASEGT. With 4 bases removed from V and 4 bases from J, the gap between germline ends came to 11 bases. CDR3 coding DNA: TGTGCCAGCAGTGCAGAGAGGGGGAATCAGCCCCAGCATTTT. Amino acid sequence: CASSAERGNQPQHF.

J is TRBJ1-2 and V is TRBV7-1, with 8 bases matching TRBD1. TRBV7-1 is labeled an ORF, and its function is uncertain. CDR3 length equals 14 residues. V lost 4 bases, J lost 5 bases, and 6 bases stayed unmatched. CDR3 sequence: CASSLAGQDYGYTF. CDR3 DNA: TGTGCCAGCAGCTTAGCGGGACAGGATTATGGCTACACCTTC.

This clone came up many times. The chain employs TRBV30 and TRBJ1-6; D possibly corresponds to TRBD1 (6 bases). Germline V gene data show CDR1 as GTSNPN and CDR2 as SVGIG (reference sequence). Trimming pared 1 base from V and 4 bases from J, leaving 11 bases between. The CDR3 contains 15 residues. CDR3 nucleotide sequence: TGTGCCTGGAGTGGTCGGACAGCTTATAATTCACCCCTCCACTTT. As protein: CAWSGRTAYNSPLHF.

The chain couples TRBV27 to TRBJ2-2; D assignment may be TRBD1 or TRBD2 (6 bases each). The CDR3 length is 15 residues. V lost 8 bases and J lost 6, with 19 bases in between. Germline lookup yields CDR1 MNHEY and CDR2 SMNVEV (reference sequence). CDR3 loop: CASARRGGGAGELFF. The CDR3 region has the DNA TGTGCCAGCGCCAGGAGAGGAGGGGGAGCCGGGGAGCTGTTTTTT.

The rearrangement links TRBV7-9 to TRBJ2-3; D is possibly TRBD1 (6 bases). Germline lookup yields CDR1 SEHNR and CDR2 FQNEAQ (reference sequence). The CDR3 consists of 15 residues. Deletions cut 3 bases from V and 4 bases from J, with 14 bases between. The CDR3 DNA sequence: TGTGCCAGCAGCTTTACCGGGACAAGCCCAGATACGCAGTATTTT. It codes for CASSFTGTSPDTQYF.

The V gene is TRBV5-1, the J gene TRBJ2-7; no definite D call. Trimming removed 3 bases at V and 1 base at J, with 11 bases between. Germline CDR1 is SGHRS and CDR2 is YFSETQ. This CDR3 comprises 14 residues. The CDR3 here is CASSSQEPSYEQYF. The CDR3 DNA follows: TGCGCCAGCAGCTCCCAGGAACCATCCTACGAGCAGTACTTC.

About this clone: Relative to the germline gene, one junction end is altered; a read error may explain this. The chain is built from TRBV27 and TRBJ2-7; D unresolved. Germline V lookup: CDR1 MNHEY, CDR2 SMNVEV (reference sequence). CDR3 size: 10 residues. The CDR3 DNA sequence: TGTGCCAGCAGAGTTTATTACCGTTTCTTC. It is translated as CASRVYYRFF.

This chain connects TRBV28 to TRBJ2-5; D remains ambiguous. Trimming removed 6 bases from V and 5 bases from J, with 16 bases in between. The CDR3 length is 14 residues. Germline values: CDR1 MDHEN, CDR2 SYDVKM. The CDR3 DNA sequence: TGTGCCAGCAGCTCCATCCGCCAGACGGAGACCCAGTACTTC. It is translated as CASSSIRQTETQYF.

J is TRBJ1-5 and V is TRBV30; TRBD1 matches at 7 bases. V dropped 2 bases and J dropped 7; count of bases not matched to a gene: 8. The CDR3 is 14 residues long. The germline CDR1 and CDR2 sequences are GTSNPN and SVGIG (reference sequence). This CDR3 is CAWSRQGGYQPQHF. As DNA, the CDR3 is TGTGCCTGGAGTAGGCAGGGGGGGTACCAGCCCCAGCATTTT.

The chain has TRBV7-3 and TRBJ2-2; no reliable D call. Deletions cut 5 bases from V and 4 bases from J, with 8 bases between. In germline, CDR1 is SGHTA, CDR2 FQGTGA. The CDR3 runs 13 residues. The CDR3: CASSPPFTGELFF. CDR3 coding DNA: TGTGCCAGCAGCCCCCCGTTCACCGGGGAGCTGTTTTTT.